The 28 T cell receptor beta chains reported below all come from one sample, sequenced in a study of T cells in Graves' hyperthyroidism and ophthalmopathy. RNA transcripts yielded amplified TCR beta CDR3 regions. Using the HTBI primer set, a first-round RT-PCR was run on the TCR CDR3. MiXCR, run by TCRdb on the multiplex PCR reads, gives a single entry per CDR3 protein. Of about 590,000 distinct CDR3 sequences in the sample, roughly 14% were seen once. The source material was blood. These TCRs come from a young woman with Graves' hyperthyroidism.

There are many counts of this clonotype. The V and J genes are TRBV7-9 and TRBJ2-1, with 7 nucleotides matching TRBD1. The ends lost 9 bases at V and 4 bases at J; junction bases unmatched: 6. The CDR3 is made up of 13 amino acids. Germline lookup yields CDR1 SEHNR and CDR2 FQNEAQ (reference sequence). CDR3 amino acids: CASYGQAYNEQFF. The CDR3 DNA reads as TGTGCCAGTTATGGACAGGCTTACAATGAGCAGTTCTTC.

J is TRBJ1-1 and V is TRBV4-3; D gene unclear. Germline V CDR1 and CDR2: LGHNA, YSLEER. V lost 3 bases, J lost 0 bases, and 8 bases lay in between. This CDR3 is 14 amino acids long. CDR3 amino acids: CASSQGLLNTEAFF. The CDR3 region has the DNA TGCGCCAGCAGCCAGGGCCTATTGAACACTGAAGCTTTCTTT.

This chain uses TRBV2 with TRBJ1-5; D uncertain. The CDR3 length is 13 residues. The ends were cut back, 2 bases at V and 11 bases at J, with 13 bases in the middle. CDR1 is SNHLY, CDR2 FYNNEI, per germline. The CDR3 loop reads CASSESTALAQHF. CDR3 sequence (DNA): TGTGCCAGCAGTGAAAGCACGGCACTGGCCCAGCATTTT.

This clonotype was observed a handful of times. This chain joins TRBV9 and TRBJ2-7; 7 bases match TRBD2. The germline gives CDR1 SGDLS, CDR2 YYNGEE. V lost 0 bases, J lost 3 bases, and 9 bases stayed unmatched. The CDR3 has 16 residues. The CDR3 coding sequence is TGTGCCAGCAGCGTAGCTCGGCTAGCGGAAATCTACGAGCAGTACTTC. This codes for CASSVARLAEIYEQYF. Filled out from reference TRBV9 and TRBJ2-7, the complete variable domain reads DSGVTQTPKHLITATGQRVTLRCSPRSGDLSVYWYQQSLDQGLQFLIQYYNGEERAKGNILERFSAQQFPDLHSELNLSSLELGDSALYFCASSVARLAEIYEQYFGPGTRLTVT.

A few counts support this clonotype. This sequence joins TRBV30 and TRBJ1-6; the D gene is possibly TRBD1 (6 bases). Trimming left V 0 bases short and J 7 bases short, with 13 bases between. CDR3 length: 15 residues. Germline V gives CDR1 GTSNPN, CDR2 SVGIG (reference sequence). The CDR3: CAWSVQGGANSPLHF. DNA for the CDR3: TGTGCCTGGAGTGTACAGGGTGGGGCAAATTCACCCCTCCACTTT.

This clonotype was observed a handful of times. The CDR3 DNA reads TGTGCCAGCAGTCGCGGACCCAAACTTTTCTACGAGCAGTACTTC. It specifies CASSRGPKLFYEQYF. The J gene is TRBJ2-7, the V gene TRBV6-1; no clear D. From germline, CDR1 is MNHNS and CDR2 SASEGT. The CDR3 is 15 residues long. The V and J ends lost 5 bases and 3 bases respectively, with 17 bases between them.

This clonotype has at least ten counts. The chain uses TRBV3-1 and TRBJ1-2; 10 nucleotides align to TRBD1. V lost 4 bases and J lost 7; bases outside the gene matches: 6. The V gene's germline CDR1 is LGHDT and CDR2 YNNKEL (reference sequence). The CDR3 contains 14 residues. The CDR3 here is CASSPGQGFAGYTF. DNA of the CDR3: TGTGCCAGCAGCCCGGGACAGGGGTTTGCTGGCTACACCTTC.

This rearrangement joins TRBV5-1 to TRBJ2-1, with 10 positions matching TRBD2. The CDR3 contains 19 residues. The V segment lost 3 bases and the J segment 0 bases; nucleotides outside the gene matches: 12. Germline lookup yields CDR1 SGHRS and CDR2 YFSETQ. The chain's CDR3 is CASSSWTSGARLSYNEQFF. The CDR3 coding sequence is TGCGCCAGCAGCTCCTGGACTAGCGGAGCGAGACTCTCCTACAATGAGCAGTTCTTC.

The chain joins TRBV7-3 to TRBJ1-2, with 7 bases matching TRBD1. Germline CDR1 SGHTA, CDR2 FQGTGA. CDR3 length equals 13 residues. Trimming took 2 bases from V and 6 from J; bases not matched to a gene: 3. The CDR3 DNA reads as TGTGCCAGCAGCTTATTAGGGGGCCATGGCTACACCTTC. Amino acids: CASSLLGGHGYTF.

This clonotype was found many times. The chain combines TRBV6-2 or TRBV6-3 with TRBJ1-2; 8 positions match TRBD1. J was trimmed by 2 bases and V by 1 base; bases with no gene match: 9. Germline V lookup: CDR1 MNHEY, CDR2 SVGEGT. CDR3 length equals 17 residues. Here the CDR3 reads CASSYWKDREMNYGYTF. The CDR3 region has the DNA TGTGCCAGCAGTTACTGGAAGGACAGGGAGATGAACTATGGCTACACCTTC.

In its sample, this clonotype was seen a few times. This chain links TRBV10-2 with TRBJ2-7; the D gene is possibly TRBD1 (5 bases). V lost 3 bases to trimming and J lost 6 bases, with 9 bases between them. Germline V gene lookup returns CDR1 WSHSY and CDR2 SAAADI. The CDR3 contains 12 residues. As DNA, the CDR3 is TGCGCCAGCAGTGAAGTAGACAGCGAGCAGTACTTC. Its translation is CASSEVDSEQYF.

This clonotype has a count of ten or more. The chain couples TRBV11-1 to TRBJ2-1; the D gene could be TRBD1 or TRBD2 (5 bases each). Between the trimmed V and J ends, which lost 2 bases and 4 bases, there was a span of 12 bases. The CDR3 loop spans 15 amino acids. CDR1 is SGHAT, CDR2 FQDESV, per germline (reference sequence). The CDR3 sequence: CASSLTGTSYNEQFF. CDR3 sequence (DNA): TGTGCCAGCAGCTTAACCGGGACGTCGTACAATGAGCAGTTCTTC. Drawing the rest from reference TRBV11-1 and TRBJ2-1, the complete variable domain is EAEVAQSPRYKITEKSQAVAFWCDPISGHATLYWYRQILGQGPELLVQFQDESVVDDSQLPKDRFSAERLKGVDSTLKIQPAELGDSAMYLCASSLTGTSYNEQFFGPGTRLTVL.

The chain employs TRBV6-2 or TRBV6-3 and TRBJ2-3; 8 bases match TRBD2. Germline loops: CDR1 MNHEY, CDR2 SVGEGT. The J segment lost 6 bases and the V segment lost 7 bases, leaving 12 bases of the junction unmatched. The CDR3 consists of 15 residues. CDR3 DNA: TGTGCCAGCAACCCCGAGTTAGCGGGGTGGGATACGCAGTATTTT. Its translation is CASNPELAGWDTQYF.

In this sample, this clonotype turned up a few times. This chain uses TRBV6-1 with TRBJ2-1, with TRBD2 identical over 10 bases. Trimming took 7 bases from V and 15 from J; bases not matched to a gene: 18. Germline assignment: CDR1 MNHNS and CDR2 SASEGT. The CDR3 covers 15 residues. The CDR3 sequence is CASTGLRLAGPLRFF. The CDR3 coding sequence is TGTGCCAGCACCGGATTGCGACTAGCGGGTCCCCTACGGTTCTTC.

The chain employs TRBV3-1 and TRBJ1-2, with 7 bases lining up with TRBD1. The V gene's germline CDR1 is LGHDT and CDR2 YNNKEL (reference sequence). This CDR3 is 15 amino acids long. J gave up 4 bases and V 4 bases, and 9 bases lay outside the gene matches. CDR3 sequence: CASSPMATGTYGYTF. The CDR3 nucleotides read TGTGCCAGCAGCCCCATGGCGACAGGGACCTATGGCTACACCTTC.

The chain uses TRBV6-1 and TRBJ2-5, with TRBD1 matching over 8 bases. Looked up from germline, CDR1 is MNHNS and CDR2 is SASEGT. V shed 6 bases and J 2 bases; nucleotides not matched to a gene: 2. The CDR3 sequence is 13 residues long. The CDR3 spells CASRGTGQETQYF. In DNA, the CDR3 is TGTGCCAGCAGGGGGACAGGACAAGAGACCCAGTACTTC.

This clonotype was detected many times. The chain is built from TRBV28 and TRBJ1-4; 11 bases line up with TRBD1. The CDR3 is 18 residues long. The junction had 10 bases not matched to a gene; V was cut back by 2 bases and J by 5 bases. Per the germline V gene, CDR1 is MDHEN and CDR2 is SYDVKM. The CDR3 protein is CASSLPNGQGAKNEKLFF. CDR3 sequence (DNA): TGTGCCAGCAGTTTACCCAACGGACAGGGGGCAAAAAATGAAAAACTGTTTTTT.

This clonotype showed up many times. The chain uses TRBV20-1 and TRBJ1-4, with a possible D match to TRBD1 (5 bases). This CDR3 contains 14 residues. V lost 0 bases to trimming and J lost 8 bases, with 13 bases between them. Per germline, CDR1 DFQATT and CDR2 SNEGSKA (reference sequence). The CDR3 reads CSARDRSKGEKLFF. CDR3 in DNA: TGCAGTGCTAGAGATCGCTCGAAGGGGGAAAAACTGTTTTTT.

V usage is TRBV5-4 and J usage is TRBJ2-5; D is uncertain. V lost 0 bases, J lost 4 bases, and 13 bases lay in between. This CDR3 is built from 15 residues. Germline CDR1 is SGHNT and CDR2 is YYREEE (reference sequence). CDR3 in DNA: TGTGCCAGCAGCTTGGGATTGGGGTTCGGAGAGACCCAGTACTTC. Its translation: CASSLGLGFGETQYF.

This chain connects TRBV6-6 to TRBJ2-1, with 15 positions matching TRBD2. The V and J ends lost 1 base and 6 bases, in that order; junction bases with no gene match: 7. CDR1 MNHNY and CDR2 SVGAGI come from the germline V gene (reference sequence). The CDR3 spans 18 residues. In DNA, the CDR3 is TGTGCCAGCAGTTACTTAAGGACTAGCGGGGGGGGGGGCAATGAGCAGTTCTTC. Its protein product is CASSYLRTSGGGGNEQFF.

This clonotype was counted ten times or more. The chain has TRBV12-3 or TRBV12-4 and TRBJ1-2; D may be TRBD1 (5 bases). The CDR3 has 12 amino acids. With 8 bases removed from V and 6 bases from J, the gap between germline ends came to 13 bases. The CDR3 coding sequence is TGTGCCAGCGGCAGGGAGTTGGATGGCTACACCTTC. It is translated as CASGRELDGYTF.

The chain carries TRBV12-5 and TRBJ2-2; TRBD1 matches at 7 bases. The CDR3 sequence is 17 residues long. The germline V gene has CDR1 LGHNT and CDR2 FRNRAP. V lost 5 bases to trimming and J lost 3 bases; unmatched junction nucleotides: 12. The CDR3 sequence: CASGLHARGRDTGELFF. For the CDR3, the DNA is TGTGCTAGTGGTCTGCACGCAAGGGGGCGGGACACCGGGGAGCTGTTTTTT.

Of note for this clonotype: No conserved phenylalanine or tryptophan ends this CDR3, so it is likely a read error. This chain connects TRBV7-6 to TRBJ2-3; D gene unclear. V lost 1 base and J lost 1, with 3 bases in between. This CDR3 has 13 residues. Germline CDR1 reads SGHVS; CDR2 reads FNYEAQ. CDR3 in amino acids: CASSLGRTDTQYL. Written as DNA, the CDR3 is TGTGCCAGCAGCTTAGGGCGCACAGATACGCAGTATCTT.

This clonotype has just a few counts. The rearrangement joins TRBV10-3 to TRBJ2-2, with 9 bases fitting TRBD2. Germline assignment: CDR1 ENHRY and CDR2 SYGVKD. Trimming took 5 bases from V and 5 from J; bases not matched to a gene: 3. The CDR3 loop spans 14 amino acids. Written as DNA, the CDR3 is TGTGCCATCAGTATCCTAGCGGGAACCGGGGAGCTGTTTTTT. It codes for CAISILAGTGELFF.

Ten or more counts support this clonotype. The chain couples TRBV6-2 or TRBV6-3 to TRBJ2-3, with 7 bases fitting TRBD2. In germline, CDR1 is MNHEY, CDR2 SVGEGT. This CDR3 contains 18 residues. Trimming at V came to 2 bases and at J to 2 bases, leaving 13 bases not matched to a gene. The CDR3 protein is CASSYEAGEMAYTDTQYF. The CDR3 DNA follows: TGTGCCAGCAGTTACGAGGCGGGAGAGATGGCCTACACAGATACGCAGTATTTT.

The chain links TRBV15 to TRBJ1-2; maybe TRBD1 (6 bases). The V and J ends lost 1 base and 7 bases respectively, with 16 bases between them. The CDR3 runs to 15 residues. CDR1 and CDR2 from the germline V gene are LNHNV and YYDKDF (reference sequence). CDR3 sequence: CATSRVGADGSGYTF. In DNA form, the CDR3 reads TGTGCCACCAGCAGAGTGGGGGCCGATGGTTCTGGCTACACCTTC.

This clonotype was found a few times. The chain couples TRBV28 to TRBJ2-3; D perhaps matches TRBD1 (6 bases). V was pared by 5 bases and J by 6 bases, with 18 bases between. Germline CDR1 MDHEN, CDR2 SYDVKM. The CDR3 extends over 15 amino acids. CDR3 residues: CASSEGDTSLDTQYF. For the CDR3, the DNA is TGTGCCAGCAGTGAAGGGGACACCTCATTGGATACGCAGTATTTT. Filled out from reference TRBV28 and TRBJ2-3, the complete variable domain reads DVKVTQSSRYLVKRTGEKVFLECVQDMDHENMFWYRQDPGLGLRLIYFSYDVKMKEKGDIPEGYSVSREKKERFSLILESASTNQTSMYLCASSEGDTSLDTQYFGPGTRLTVL.

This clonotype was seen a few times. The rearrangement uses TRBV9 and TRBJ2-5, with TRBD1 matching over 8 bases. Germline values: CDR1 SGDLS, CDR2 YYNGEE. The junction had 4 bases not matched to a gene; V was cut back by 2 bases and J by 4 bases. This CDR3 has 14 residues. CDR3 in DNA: TGTGCCAGCAGCGTTACAGGGGGAACAGAGACCCAGTACTTC. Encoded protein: CASSVTGGTETQYF.